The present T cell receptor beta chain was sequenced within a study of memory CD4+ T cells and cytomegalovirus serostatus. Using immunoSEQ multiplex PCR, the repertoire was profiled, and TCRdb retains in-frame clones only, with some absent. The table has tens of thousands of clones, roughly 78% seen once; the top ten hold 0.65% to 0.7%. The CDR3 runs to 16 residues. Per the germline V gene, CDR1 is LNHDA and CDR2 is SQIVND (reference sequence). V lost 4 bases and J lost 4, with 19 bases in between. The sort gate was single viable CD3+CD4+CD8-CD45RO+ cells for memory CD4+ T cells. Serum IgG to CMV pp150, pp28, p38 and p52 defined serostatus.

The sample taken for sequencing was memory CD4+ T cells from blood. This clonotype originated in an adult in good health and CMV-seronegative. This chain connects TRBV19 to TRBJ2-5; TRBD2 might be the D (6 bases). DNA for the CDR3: TGTGCCAGTAGTACCTCCCCTCCGGCGGGAACAGAGACCCAGTACTTC. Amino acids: CASSTSPPAGTETQYF.